Sequencing of this TCR beta chain was carried out in a study of radiotherapy plus CTLA-4 blockade in lung cancer. Overall study: Objective responses were seen in 18% of patients, disease control in 31%.

Findings and limits, study-wide: Response was reportedly best predicted by early blood T cell clone dynamics, with interferon-beta. Among blood TCR repertoires after radiotherapy plus ipilimumab, tumor-derived clones expanded.

Unmatched junction bases numbered 4, after V lost 8 bases and J lost 3 bases. This CDR3 contains 14 residues. Looked up from germline, CDR1 is MNHEY and CDR2 is SVGAGI. The assay was immunoSEQ multiplex PCR, and TCRdb's table has in-frame clones only and misses some. The sample has fewer than 75,000 clones; roughly 87% are singletons. Lung cancer patients with chemo-refractory metastatic non-small-cell disease were given focal radiation plus CTLA-4 blockade with ipilimumab. Concerning this clone itself: The antigen remains unidentified.

This chain connects TRBV6-5 to TRBJ2-2; 9 nucleotides match TRBD1. The TCR was taken from a human donor with non-small cell lung cancer that progressed on radiotherapy plus ipilimumab. The material was peripheral blood, obtained from a patient treated with radiotherapy plus ipilimumab. CDR3 sequence reads: CASRDRADTGELFF. The CDR3 DNA reads TGTGCCAGCCGGGACAGGGCGGACACCGGGGAGCTGTTTTTT.